Sequencing of this T cell receptor beta chain was carried out in a study of shared clonotypes between healthy human individuals. All donors qualified as healthy HIV-negative adults and had experienced no recent acute infections or vaccinations. Study-wide points: Few donors restricted represented genetic and exposure-history diversity. Rarefaction revealed incomplete sorted-subset sequencing despite large depth. Of the naive CD4 clonotypes, around 4.8% were shared across a few donors.

Germline V gene lookup returns CDR1 SEHNR and CDR2 FQNEAQ (reference sequence). With V trimmed by 4 bases and J by 0 bases, 9 bases remained unmatched. This CDR3 is built from 18 residues. Of note for this clone: The target antigen is unknown.

Measured with immunoSEQ multiplex PCR; TCRdb has only the in-frame clones, and not every one. Of around 2.5 million clones in the sample, roughly 93% were seen once. Sequencing was performed on naive CD4+ T cells from PBMCs. Described subset: CD45RA+ positively selected. The chain joins TRBV7-9 to TRBJ2-6; 7 positions match TRBD1. The source is a young man in good health. Some clones in this sample may be carry-over from other donors' samples. CDR3: CASSSGDSLSSGANVLTF. In DNA, the CDR3 is TGTGCCAGCAGCTCAGGGGACAGCCTTAGCTCTGGGGCCAACGTCCTGACTTTC.